This TCR beta chain was documented in a study of blood T cell repertoires in COVID-19. In the study overall: Specimens from acute and convalescent COVID-19 originated in the United States, Italy and Spain.

Assay: immunoSEQ multiplex PCR; the TCRdb copy retains only in-frame clones and omits some. This sample has 76,000 or so clones; 87% occur once, and the top ten carry 8% to 9.5%. This CDR3 spans 18 amino acids. The source material was peripheral blood. This clonotype originated in a man in his thirties or forties with acute or convalescent COVID-19. The chain carries TRBV21-1 and TRBJ2-5; TRBD1 was called by the table and not checked on the DNA. TRBV21-1 is noted as a pseudogene. CDR3 region: CASSTPGRDRDRRETQYF. The CDR3 DNA reads TGTGCCAGCAGCACTCCGGGTAGGGACAGGGACCGTCGGGAGACCCAGTACTTC.